A selection of T cell receptor beta chains follows, all from one sample in a study of OX40 agonist ivuxolimab in advanced cancers. Here immunoSEQ multiplex PCR was the method, and the copy in TCRdb shows in-frame clones only, minus some. This table has 100,000 to 150,000 clones, around 93% appearing once. Sequenced material: CD4+ or CD8+ T cells sorted from blood, taken in a trial of the OX40 agonist ivuxolimab. These receptors were collected from an adult with an advanced solid tumor such as melanoma, head and neck, liver or kidney cancer. Each CDR3 is given with its conserved first and last residue. Fields, in order: J gene, V gene, clone size, D gene, CDR3 DNA, CDR3 protein. A D gene is named only where the DNA matches it firmly. The size field is filled for only some rows; it gives once, few, many or a size class.

>TRBJ1-1|TRBV7-2|NA|NA
TGTGCCAGCAGCTTAGCTTTTAGGGGTGGTACTGAAGCTTTCTTT
CASSLAFRGGTEAFF
>TRBJ1-6|TRBV11-1|NA|TRBD1
TGTGCCAGCAGCCCTAGACGCCAGGGGGCCCTCCACTTT
CASSPRRQGALHF
>TRBJ2-1|TRBV7-7|NA|TRBD2
TGTGCCAGCAGCTTAAGAGCGGGGAATAGTGAGCAGTTCTTC
CASSLRAGNSEQFF
>TRBJ2-7|TRBV6-5|once|NA
TGTGCCAGCAGACAGGCCAACGAGCAGTACTTC
CASRQANEQYF
>TRBJ2-3|TRBV27|NA|NA
TGTGCCAGCAGCCTGCTGGGTACGCAGTATTTT
CASSLLGTQYF
>TRBJ2-7|TRBV6-6|NA|TRBD2
TGTGCCAGCAGTCAAGGGACTAGCGGGGACTACGAGCAGTACTTC
CASSQGTSGDYEQYF
>TRBJ2-3|TRBV10-1|once|NA
TGCGCCAGCAGTGAGGGGGGCCTGGCAGATACGCAGTATTTT
CASSEGGLADTQYF
>TRBJ2-1|TRBV27|once|NA
TGTGCCAGCAGGGCCACGGGCTCCCGGGGGAATGAGCAGTTCTTC
CASRATGSRGNEQFF
>TRBJ1-5|TRBV28|NA|NA
TGTGCCAGCAGTTTACCCGGGGCGGGCCAGCCCCAGCATTTT
CASSLPGAGQPQHF
>TRBJ2-5|TRBV7-8|NA|TRBD1
TGTGCCAGCTCCGACAGGGCCCTCAGGGACCAGTACTTC
CASSDRALRDQYF
>TRBJ2-1|TRBV25-1|NA|TRBD1
TGTGCCAGCAGTGCCGGGACAGGGTCGTACAATGAGCAGTTCTTC
CASSAGTGSYNEQFF
>TRBJ2-7|TRBV10-2|NA|TRBD2
TGCGCCAGCAGTGAGTCTGGGGGGGATAGGGAGCAGTACTTC
CASSESGGDREQYF
>TRBJ2-7|TRBV11-2|NA|NA
TGTGCCAGCAGCTTAGTTGTCACTGCCTCCTACGAGCAGTACTTC
CASSLVVTASYEQYF
>TRBJ2-5|TRBV5-4|NA|NA
TGTGCCAGCAGCGACGCGGGACGAGGGGAGACCCAGTACTTC
CASSDAGRGETQYF
>TRBJ2-3|TRBV14|NA|NA
TGTGCCAGCAGCCAAGAGAGCGGCGGGCTCATCACAGATACGCAGTATTTT
CASSQESGGLITDTQYF
>TRBJ1-1|TRBV19|NA|NA
TGTGCCAGTAGTATAATAGGTTGGGACCTTGAAGCTTTCTTT
CASSIIGWDLEAFF
>TRBJ1-5|TRBV7-2|NA|NA
TGTGCCAGCAGTACAGGGAATCAGCCCCAGCATTTT
CASSTGNQPQHF
>TRBJ2-1|TRBV5-1|NA|TRBD2
TGCGCCAGCAGCTTGCTAGCGGGGAACAATGAGCAGTTCTTC
CASSLLAGNNEQFF
>TRBJ2-2|TRBV6-1|NA|TRBD1
TGTGCCAGCAGTGGGGTACAGGGGGCCACCGGGGAGCTGTTTTTT
CASSGVQGATGELFF
>TRBJ1-1|TRBV9|NA|NA
TGTGCCAGCAGCCTCAATTTAAGGGGCCTAGAAGCTTTCTTT
CASSLNLRGLEAFF
>TRBJ2-3|TRBV2|NA|NA
TGTGCCAGCAGCGCTAGCACAGATACGCAGTATTTT
CASSASTDTQYF
>TRBJ1-2|TRBV9|NA|NA
TGTGCCAGCAGCGTACTAGGCGGTAGTTCTAACTATGGCTACACCTTC
CASSVLGGSSNYGYTF
>TRBJ2-1|TRBV7-2|NA|NA
TGTGCCAGCAGCTTAGAGGGCGCGGGATACAATGAGCAGTTCTTC
CASSLEGAGYNEQFF
>TRBJ1-5|TRBV7-2|NA|NA
TGTGCCAGCAGCTTCGGGGCTCTTAGCAATCAGCCCCAGCATTTT
CASSFGALSNQPQHF
>TRBJ2-7|TRBV9|NA|TRBD1
TGTGCCAGCAGCCCCCCGACAGGGCACCTCTACGAGCAGTACTTC
CASSPPTGHLYEQYF
>TRBJ2-7|TRBV28|NA|TRBD2
TGTGCCAGCAGCCTCGGGAGATCGGGGGGGCAGTACTTC
CASSLGRSGGQYF
>TRBJ1-1|TRBV5-4|NA|NA
TGTGCCAGCAGCTTGGCTCAGGGAGGAGCTTTCTTT
CASSLAQGGAFF
>TRBJ1-5|TRBV6-5|NA|NA
TGTGCCAGCAGTTACACTAGCGGAAGCGACCAGCCCCAGCATTTT
CASSYTSGSDQPQHF
>TRBJ2-3|TRBV28|NA|TRBD2
TGTGCCAGCAGAGCGGGGGGGCCCACAGATACGCAGTATTTT
CASRAGGPTDTQYF
>TRBJ1-4|TRBV9|once|NA
TGTGCCAGCAGCGTGGGAAACGGGATCGAAAAACTGTTTTTT
CASSVGNGIEKLFF
>TRBJ1-6|TRBV7-3|NA|NA
TGTGCCAGCAGCCCCGGTGGTAATTCACCCCTCCACTTT
CASSPGGNSPLHF
>TRBJ2-7|TRBV5-1|NA|NA
TGCGCCAGCAGCTACGGGGAAGGATTCACCTACGAGCAGTACTTC
CASSYGEGFTYEQYF
>TRBJ2-1|TRBV11-1|NA|NA
TGTGCCAGCAGAAAAATAGGGGCCCTGGGGGATGAGCAGTTCTTC
CASRKIGALGDEQFF
>TRBJ1-1|TRBV14|once|NA
TGTGCCAGCAGCCAAGTGGGGGGACCGCCTAACACTGAAGCTTTCTTT
CASSQVGGPPNTEAFF
>TRBJ1-4|TRBV9|NA|TRBD1
TGTGCCAGCAGCGCAACAGGGGGCGCATCATTTCGTTATGAAAAACTGTTTTTT
CASSATGGASFRYEKLFF
>TRBJ1-4|TRBV6-5|NA|NA
TGTGCCAGCAGTTACAGGAATGAAAAACTGTTTTTT
CASSYRNEKLFF
>TRBJ1-1|TRBV6-6|once|NA
TGTGCCACCCTCAACCGAGCACTAGAAGCTTTCTTT
CATLNRALEAFF
>TRBJ1-4|TRBV6-5|NA|TRBD1
TGTGCCAGCAGTTCCTGGGACAGGGCTAATGAAAAACTGTTTTTT
CASSSWDRANEKLFF
>TRBJ1-1|TRBV11-1|NA|NA
TGTGCCAGCAGCTTACGGGATTTTGGGGAGGACACTGAAGCTTTCTTT
CASSLRDFGEDTEAFF
>TRBJ1-6|TRBV15|NA|NA
TGTGCCACCAGCCGCCCGGGATCGGGCAATTCACCCCTCCACTTT
CATSRPGSGNSPLHF